The clone carrying this TCR beta chain was seen a few times. Its specificity is unknown. cDNA libraries for TCR beta contained unique molecular identifiers. Researchers reported 520,000 or so cDNA molecules coming from roughly 1 to 10 million T cells. Each CDR3 protein gets one entry after TCRdb re-called the PCR reads with MiXCR. In the table there are roughly 570,000 distinct CDR3 sequences, approximately 31% of which are singletons. This sample is part of a study of post-analysis software for immune sequencing data. About the research overall: Some patients lacked subtype; others had relapsing-remitting, secondary progressive or progressive-relapsing disease.

The CDR3 contains 13 residues. The ends were cut back, 0 bases at V and 5 bases at J, with 8 bases in the middle. The germline gives CDR1 SGDLS, CDR2 YYNGEE. Study observations and caveats: In patients, five or six TRBV segments were more frequent than in controls, with TRBV5-6, TRBV5-1 and TRBV20-1 among them.

The genes are TRBV9 and TRBJ2-5; D not certain. The origin of this receptor is a girl aged 2 to 17 with multiple sclerosis. What was sequenced was blood. The CDR3 protein is CASSVGSGETQYF. The CDR3 nucleotides are TGTGCCAGCAGCGTAGGATCTGGGGAGACCCAGTACTTC. Complete variable domain (other parts from reference TRBV9 and TRBJ2-5): DSGVTQTPKHLITATGQRVTLRCSPRSGDLSVYWYQQSLDQGLQFLIQYYNGEERAKGNILERFSAQQFPDLHSELNLSSLELGDSALYFCASSVGSGETQYFGPGTRLLVL.